This T cell receptor (beta chain) was sequenced in a study of cytomegalovirus exposure and HLA in healthy donors. The overall study: There were approximately 85 million unique TCRs (from HLA-typed donors) in an early data release. The Caucasian-associated ancestry cluster contained 75% to 85% of the roughly 400 genotyped donors.

This CDR3 has 16 residues. Germline loops: CDR1 MNHEY, CDR2 SMNVEV (reference sequence). Trimming removed 5 bases from V and 0 bases from J, with 13 bases in between. This clone occurred once. Antigen unknown. 60 Vbeta and 13 Jbeta primers were used in PCR. Here immunoSEQ multiplex PCR was the method, and the copy in TCRdb shows in-frame clones only, minus some. The sample has some 120,000 clones, 80% seen once. Study-wide results and caveats: Within a later analysis, the majority of CMV-associated TCR beta chains appeared HLA-restricted. Later analysis identified a missense DCLRE1C variant that was linked to TCR beta V- and J-gene trimming.

The sample taken for sequencing was PBMCs. This clonotype was obtained from a man aged 25-40 years in good health and CMV-seropositive. This chain uses TRBV27 with TRBJ1-4; no clear D. The CDR3 region is CASSLTSISTNEKLFF. DNA for the CDR3: TGTGCCAGCAGTCTAACTTCGATCTCAACTAATGAAAAACTGTTTTTT.